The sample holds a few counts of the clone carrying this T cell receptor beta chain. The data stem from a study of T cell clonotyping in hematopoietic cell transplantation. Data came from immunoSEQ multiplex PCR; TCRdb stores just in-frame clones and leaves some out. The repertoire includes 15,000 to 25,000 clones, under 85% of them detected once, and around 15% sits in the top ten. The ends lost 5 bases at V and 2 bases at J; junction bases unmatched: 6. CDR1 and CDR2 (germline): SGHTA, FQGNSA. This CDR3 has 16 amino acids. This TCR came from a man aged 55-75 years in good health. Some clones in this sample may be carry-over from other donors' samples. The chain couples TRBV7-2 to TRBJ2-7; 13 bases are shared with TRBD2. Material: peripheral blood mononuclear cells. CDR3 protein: CASSLEGTSGAYEQYF. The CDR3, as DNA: TGTGCCAGCAGCCTCGAAGGGACTAGCGGGGCCTACGAGCAGTACTTC. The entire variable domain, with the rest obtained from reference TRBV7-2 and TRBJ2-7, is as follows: GAGVSQSPSNKVTEKGKDVELRCDPISGHTALYWYRQSLGQGLEFLIYFQGNSAPDKSGLPSDRFSAERTGGSVSTLTIQRTQQEDSAVYLCASSLEGTSGAYEQYFGPGTRLTVT.